This record looks at one TCR beta chain sequence and its context. The sample comes from a study of T cells in localized non-small cell lung cancer. V shed 0 bases and J shed 0 bases, with 6 bases lying between them. The CDR3 contains 15 residues. Germline-derived CDR1 and CDR2 are SGHNT and YENEEA. Profiling relied on immunoSEQ multiplex PCR, and the TCRdb table lists in-frame clones only, not all of them. This sample has 1,500 to 2,000 clones, with around a fifth found just once. The TCR sequence derives from a male donor at least 60 years old with stage I lung adenocarcinoma. The chain is built from TRBV11-3 and TRBJ2-1; D gene uncertain. The sample was lung tumor tissue, taken before any cancer treatment. CDR3 DNA sequence: TGTGCCAGCAGCTTAGACCCAAGCTCCTACAATGAGCAGTTCTTC. This translates into CASSLDPSSYNEQFF.